The next 9 T cell receptor beta chains were all read from a single sample in a study of T-cell reconstitution after alpha-beta-depleted transplantation in children. TCRbeta library preparation incorporated unique molecular identifiers. TCRdb re-called the PCR reads through MiXCR, storing one row per CDR3 protein. The sample lists about half a million distinct CDR3 sequences, 12% occurring once. Sequenced material: PBMCs from the stem cell graft donor, taken from the stem cell graft. The receptors shown here come from a human donor who donated a stem cell graft to a child with combined immunodeficiency.

There are a few counts of this clonotype. This chain links TRBV20-1 with TRBJ1-2; no definite D call. Germline V gene data show CDR1 as DFQATT and CDR2 as SNEGSKA (reference sequence). The CDR3 is made up of 14 amino acids. Trimming removed 4 bases at V and 0 bases at J, with 12 bases between. The CDR3: CSAKNGDSNYGYTF. The CDR3 DNA follows: TGCAGTGCTAAAAACGGAGATTCTAACTATGGCTACACCTTC.

This chain joins TRBV9 and TRBJ2-1, with 9 bases matching TRBD1. The CDR3 is 15 residues long. The germline V gene has CDR1 SGDLS and CDR2 YYNGEE. The V gene end was trimmed by 3 bases and the J gene end by 5 bases; junction bases not matched to a gene: 6. This CDR3 is CASSAPGQGHNEQFF. The DNA for the CDR3 is TGTGCCAGCAGCGCTCCGGGACAGGGACACAATGAGCAGTTCTTC.

This clonotype has more than one count but fewer than ten. The rearrangement uses TRBV20-1 and TRBJ2-3; TRBD2 aligns across 9 bases. The V and J ends lost 0 bases and 4 bases, in that order; junction bases with no gene match: 8. CDR3 size: 16 residues. Germline loops: CDR1 DFQATT, CDR2 SNEGSKA (reference sequence). The CDR3 here is CSAREGAGGPADTQYF. CDR3 DNA: TGCAGTGCTAGAGAGGGGGCGGGAGGGCCTGCAGATACGCAGTATTTT.

This clonotype was observed a handful of times. The chain is built from TRBV4-2 and TRBJ2-5, with 10 bases fitting TRBD2. Germline V CDR1 and CDR2: LGHNA, YNFKEQ. This CDR3 is 18 amino acids long. J gave up 1 base and V 1 base, and 9 bases lay outside the gene matches. CDR3 nucleotide sequence: TGTGCCAGCAGCCAAGTTGGAATGGGACTAGCGCCCCAAGAGACCCAGTACTTC. It codes for CASSQVGMGLAPQETQYF.

This clonotype was seen many times. The chain has TRBV5-1 and TRBJ2-2, with 7 bases matching TRBD1. The V and J ends lost 4 bases and 6 bases, in that order; junction bases with no gene match: 3. This CDR3 region has 13 residues. The V gene's germline CDR1 is SGHRS and CDR2 YFSETQ. The CDR3 sequence is CASSPTGSGELFF. CDR3 DNA sequence: TGCGCCAGCAGCCCGACAGGGTCCGGGGAGCTGTTTTTT.

This clonotype was detected a few times. V and J are TRBV20-1 and TRBJ2-5; D ambiguous. The CDR3 loop spans 13 amino acids. The germline V gene encodes CDR1 DFQATT and CDR2 SNEGSKA (reference sequence). Trimming pared 4 bases from V and 0 bases from J, leaving 9 bases between. The CDR3 sequence is CSATDGNQETQYF. CDR3 bases: TGCAGTGCTACGGACGGAAACCAAGAGACCCAGTACTTC.

This chain connects TRBV10-3 to TRBJ2-5; TRBD2 matches at 8 bases. V lost 0 bases and J lost 1; bases outside the gene matches: 7. The CDR3 spans 17 residues. CDR1 and CDR2 from the germline V gene are ENHRY and SYGVKD. This CDR3 is CAISESVAGRSQETQYF. The CDR3 DNA reads as TGTGCCATCAGTGAGTCGGTAGCGGGACGATCCCAAGAGACCCAGTACTTC.

This clonotype occurred a few times. J is TRBJ2-2 and V is TRBV12-3 or TRBV12-4; D unclear. The V and J ends lost 2 bases and 4 bases respectively, with 5 bases between them. The CDR3 consists of 13 residues. CDR3 coding DNA: TGTGCCAGCAGTTTACGGCGCACCGGGGAGCTGTTTTTT. Residues: CASSLRRTGELFF.

This clonotype occurred many times. The chain uses TRBV10-3 and TRBJ1-4; TRBD1 aligns across 8 bases. The J segment lost 4 bases and the V segment lost 6 bases, leaving 7 bases of the junction unmatched. The germline gives CDR1 ENHRY, CDR2 SYGVKD. CDR3 length: 15 residues. CDR3 amino acids: CAIRTGERGNEKLFF. Written as DNA, the CDR3 is TGTGCCATCAGGACAGGGGAAAGGGGTAATGAAAAACTGTTTTTT.